This TCR beta chain was identified in a study of beta chain features in type 1 diabetes. The CDR3 spans 16 residues. Germline V gives CDR1 MDHEN, CDR2 SYDVKM. Deletions cut 6 bases from V and 0 bases from J, with 14 bases between. On average, the one heparinised blood draw given by each donor was 90 to 150 mL. This clone was detected many times. What it binds is unknown. Study-level findings and limits: PCR might show a preference for shorter templates, equally across patients and controls. Among patients with Type 1 diabetes, TCRB CDR3s were moderately but significantly shorter in every one of the four CD4+ subsets. Whether HLA type affects TCRB rearrangement stayed undetermined in the present work.

Of the isolated RNA, all was reverse transcribed, and so the sequenced material was expressed TCRB transcripts. TCRdb's table, derived via immunoSEQ multiplex PCR, lists solely in-frame clones and lacks some. The table lists about 390,000 clones, over 8.5% of them singletons. The source is a man under 40 with type 1 diabetes. V and J are TRBV28 and TRBJ1-4; no reliable D call. The sequenced sample was central memory CD4+ T cells from blood. This chain's CDR3 is CASRDWQPSTNEKLFF. CDR3 in DNA: TGTGCCAGCAGAGACTGGCAGCCATCAACTAATGAAAAACTGTTTTTT.